This entry describes one T cell receptor (beta chain). Its antigen is unidentified. This sample is part of a study of blood T cells in healthy people across ages. About the research overall: About one barcoded TCR beta cDNA was captured per two T cells.

Study-wide results and caveats: It was held that diversity estimates obtained from one million T cells represented underestimates.

A second PCR of roughly 6 to 12 cycles used a sample-barcoded 5' primer and a J-beta primer mix. TCRdb re-analysed the 5' RACE reads in MiXCR, keeping a single row per CDR3 protein. The sample shows about 830,000 distinct CDR3 sequences, around two thirds of them seen only once. Losses at the gene ends were 4 bases for V and 8 bases for J; bases not matched to a gene: 10. The germline V gene has CDR1 SQVTM and CDR2 ANQGSEA. The CDR3 covers 14 residues. This sequence was found in a man aged 30 to 45 in good health. The V gene is TRBV29-1, the J gene TRBJ2-5; TRBD1 matches 10 bases. Sequences were obtained from blood. The DNA for the CDR3 is TGCAGCGTTGTCGACCGGGACAGGGGTTACACCCAGTACTTC. This encodes CSVVDRDRGYTQYF.